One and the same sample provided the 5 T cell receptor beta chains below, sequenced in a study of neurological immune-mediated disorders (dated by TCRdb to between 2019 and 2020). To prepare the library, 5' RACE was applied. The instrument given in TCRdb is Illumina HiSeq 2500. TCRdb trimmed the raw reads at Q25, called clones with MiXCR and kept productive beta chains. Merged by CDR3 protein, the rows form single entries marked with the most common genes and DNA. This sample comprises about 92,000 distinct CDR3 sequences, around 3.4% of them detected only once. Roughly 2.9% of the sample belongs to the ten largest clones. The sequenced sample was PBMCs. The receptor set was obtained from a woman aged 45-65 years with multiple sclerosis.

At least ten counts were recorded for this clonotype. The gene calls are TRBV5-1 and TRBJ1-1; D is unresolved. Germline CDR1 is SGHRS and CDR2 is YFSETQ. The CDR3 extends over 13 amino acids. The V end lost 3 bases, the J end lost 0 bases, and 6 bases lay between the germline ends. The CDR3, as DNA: TGCGCCAGCAGCTCAAATGTGAACACTGAAGCTTTCTTT. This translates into CASSSNVNTEAFF.

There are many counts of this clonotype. The CDR3 loop reads CASSLVTGGTEAFF. CDR3 nucleotide sequence: TGTGCCAGCAGCTTAGTGACAGGGGGAACTGAAGCTTTCTTT. The rearrangement uses TRBV7-2 and TRBJ1-1, with 9 positions matching TRBD1. In germline, CDR1 is SGHTA, CDR2 FQGNSA. The trim removed 1 base at V and 5 bases at J, leaving 2 bases unmatched. The CDR3 runs to 14 residues.

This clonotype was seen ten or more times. The CDR3 nucleotides read TGTGCCAGCAGTTCACGGGACAGGGCCACCCTTGGGGCCAACGTCCTGACTTTC. Translating gives CASSSRDRATLGANVLTF. The gene calls are TRBV27 and TRBJ2-6; TRBD1 aligns across 9 bases. V dropped 4 bases and J dropped 3; count of bases not matched to a gene: 10. The CDR3 is 18 amino acids. Germline V gives CDR1 MNHEY, CDR2 SMNVEV (reference sequence).

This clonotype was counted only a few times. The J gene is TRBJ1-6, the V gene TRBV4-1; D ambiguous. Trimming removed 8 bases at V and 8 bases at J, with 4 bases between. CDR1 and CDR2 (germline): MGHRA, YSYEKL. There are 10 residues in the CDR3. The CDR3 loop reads CASGDSPLHF. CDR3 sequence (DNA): TGCGCCAGCGGGGATTCACCCCTCCACTTT.

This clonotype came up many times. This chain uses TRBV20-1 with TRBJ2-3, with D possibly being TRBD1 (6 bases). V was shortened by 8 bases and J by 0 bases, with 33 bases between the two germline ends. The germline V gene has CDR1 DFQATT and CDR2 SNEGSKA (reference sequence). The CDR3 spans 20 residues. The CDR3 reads CSSQAQPLRDTTSSTDTQYF. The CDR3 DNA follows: TGCAGTTCTCAGGCCCAACCGCTTCGGGACACCACCTCTAGCACAGATACGCAGTATTTT.